This TCR beta chain is from a study of persistence of HIV-infected CD4 T cells. Looking at the study overall: A couple of participants gave one leukapheresis sample; others gave up to roughly 180 mL blood repeatedly.

This was the immunoSEQ version 4 assay in survey mode. Profiled with immunoSEQ multiplex PCR; TCRdb holds only in-frame clones, not every one. The sample has under 20,000 clones; roughly 61% are singletons. The stimulus was lysate of CMV-infected fibroblasts, roughly 9.2 ug/mL. Sorting of responding CD4+ T cells relied on upregulated CD40 ligand together with CD69. These HIV-1-infected adults initiated suppressive ART in chronic infection. For at least 4 years, plasma HIV-1 RNA was undetectable (<50 copies/mL). This clone was counted a few times. Antigen specificity is unknown. The starting material was CD4+ T cells sorted from PBMCs after roughly 18-hour stimulation, obtained from a patient who received antiretroviral therapy. This receptor was obtained from an adult woman with HIV who was CMV-seropositive.

DNA of the CDR3: TGTGCCAGCTCACCATCGGGACAGGGGGCCCGAAACACCATATATTTT. It yields the protein CASSPSGQGARNTIYF. The gene calls are TRBV18 and TRBJ1-3; 12 bases agree with TRBD1. In germline, CDR1 is KGHSH, CDR2 LQKENI. The length of the CDR3 is 16 residues. Trimming cost V 2 bases and J 5 bases; bases outside gene matches: 4.